The entry that follows covers one T cell receptor (beta chain) sequence. Its specificity is not known. Produced via immunoSEQ multiplex PCR; TCRdb's table is partial and in-frame only. The table has some 100,000 clones, 96% seen once; the top ten hold roughly 0.031%. This sample was included in a study of siplizumab effects on memory and regulatory T cells. Findings and limits, study-wide: Under siplizumab, an average around 68% of mappable alloreactive CD4+ clones were Treg-derived, compared with around 25% in controls. Tregs that proliferated in siplizumab cultures did not have their suppressive function confirmed. About 75-95% of proliferating CD4+ or CD8+ clones had no assignable naive or memory phenotype.

J lost 9 bases, V lost 0 bases, and 7 bases had no gene match. The CDR3 loop spans 16 amino acids. Per the germline V gene, CDR1 is LGHNA and CDR2 is YSLEER. Specimen: naive CD4+ T cells sorted from blood. The chain couples TRBV4-3 to TRBJ1-6; TRBD1 matches at 8 bases. This clonotype originated in a human donor in good health. The CDR3 DNA follows: TGCGCCAGCAGCCAAGATTCCACAGGGGGTATTTCACCCCTCCACTTT. Translating gives CASSQDSTGGISPLHF.